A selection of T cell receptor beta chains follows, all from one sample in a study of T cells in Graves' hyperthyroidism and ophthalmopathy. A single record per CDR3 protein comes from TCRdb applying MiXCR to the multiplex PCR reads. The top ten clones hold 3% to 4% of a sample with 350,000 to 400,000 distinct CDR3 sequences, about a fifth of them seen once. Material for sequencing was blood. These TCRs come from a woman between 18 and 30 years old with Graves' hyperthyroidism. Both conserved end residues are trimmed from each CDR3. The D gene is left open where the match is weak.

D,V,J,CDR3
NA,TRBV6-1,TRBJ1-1,ASSEGEEGNTEAF
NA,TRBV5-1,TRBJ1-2,ASSLGGRNYGYT
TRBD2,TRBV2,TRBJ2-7,ASRKASGELEQY
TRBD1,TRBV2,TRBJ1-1,ASRQGTANTEAF
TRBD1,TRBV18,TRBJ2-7,ASSPGQHYEQY
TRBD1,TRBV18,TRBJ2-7,ASSPGAGGTYEQY
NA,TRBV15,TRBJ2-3,ATSRGGRFTDTQY
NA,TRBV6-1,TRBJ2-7,ASSREEGRYY
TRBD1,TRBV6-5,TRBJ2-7,ASLGQTAYEQY
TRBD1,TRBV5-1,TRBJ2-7,ASSYRQGPYEQY
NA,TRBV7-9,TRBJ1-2,ASSTWSSGDGGYT
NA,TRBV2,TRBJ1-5,ASSEGTDYSNQPQH
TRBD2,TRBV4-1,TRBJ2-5,ASSQGTSGGAEETQY
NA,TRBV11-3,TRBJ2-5,ASSLTVVETQY
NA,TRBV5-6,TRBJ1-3,ASTPSDRGNTIY
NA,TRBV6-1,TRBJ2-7,ASSVEEGSYEQY
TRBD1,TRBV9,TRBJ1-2,ASAVGTGVYGYT
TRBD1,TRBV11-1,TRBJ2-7,ASTTGTGTYEQY
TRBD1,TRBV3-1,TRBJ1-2,ASSQLGRGYYGYT
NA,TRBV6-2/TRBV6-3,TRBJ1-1,ASSYRRVSNTEAF
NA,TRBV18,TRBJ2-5,ASSPQRRGRQETQY
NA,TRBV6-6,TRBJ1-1,ASRRLTEVLNTEAF
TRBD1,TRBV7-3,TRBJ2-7,ASSLTGGYEQY
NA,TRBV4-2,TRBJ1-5,ASSQDLGGSYQPQH
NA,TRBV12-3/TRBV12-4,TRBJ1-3,ASSEVAGNTIY
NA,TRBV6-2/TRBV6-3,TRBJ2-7,ASSYRWGSYEQY
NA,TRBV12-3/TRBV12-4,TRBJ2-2,ATRGTGELF
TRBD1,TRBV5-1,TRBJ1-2,ASSGGQGTFIGGYT
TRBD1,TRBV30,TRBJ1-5,AWSNRGAQH
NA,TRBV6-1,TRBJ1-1,ASSEPGALTEAF
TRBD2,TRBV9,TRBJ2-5,ASSVAAGEETQY
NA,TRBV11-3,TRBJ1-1,ASSQMSGTEAF
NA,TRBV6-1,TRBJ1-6,ATRRGRGDSPLH
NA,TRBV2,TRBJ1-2,ASRALGYT
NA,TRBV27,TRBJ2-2,ASSLSLTGELF
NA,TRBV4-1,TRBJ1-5,ASSQGGAGGNQPQH